The clone carrying this TCR beta chain was seen at least ten times. Its antigen remains unknown. The sample belongs to a study of neurological immune-mediated disorders. The CDR3 loop spans 14 amino acids. Deletions cut 3 bases from V and 3 bases from J, with 12 bases between. Germline V CDR1 and CDR2: SGHTA, FQGNSA. In every sequencing run, more than 180 million TCR-beta sequences were generated from 15-18 subjects. TCRdb called the 5' RACE reads again in MiXCR, with one record for every CDR3 protein. The table includes tens of thousands of distinct CDR3 sequences, approximately 1.5% detected once. General study results and limits: None of the CDR3 amino acid sequences in expanded clones turned up in more than one subject, which points to private repertoires in all groups. The greatest TCR clonal expansion occurred in HTLV-1-associated myelopathy and the least in multiple sclerosis, which fell below healthy controls. Clinical features showed no association with the multiple sclerosis repertoire cluster, and MRI features showed none either.

The chain joins TRBV7-2 to TRBJ2-7; D is ambiguous. The specimen was PBMCs. The origin of this receptor is a woman in her 30s with multiple sclerosis. Here the CDR3 DNA reads TGTGCCAGCAGCTTCGAATCTGGTGACTACGAGCAGTACTTC. As protein: CASSFESGDYEQYF.